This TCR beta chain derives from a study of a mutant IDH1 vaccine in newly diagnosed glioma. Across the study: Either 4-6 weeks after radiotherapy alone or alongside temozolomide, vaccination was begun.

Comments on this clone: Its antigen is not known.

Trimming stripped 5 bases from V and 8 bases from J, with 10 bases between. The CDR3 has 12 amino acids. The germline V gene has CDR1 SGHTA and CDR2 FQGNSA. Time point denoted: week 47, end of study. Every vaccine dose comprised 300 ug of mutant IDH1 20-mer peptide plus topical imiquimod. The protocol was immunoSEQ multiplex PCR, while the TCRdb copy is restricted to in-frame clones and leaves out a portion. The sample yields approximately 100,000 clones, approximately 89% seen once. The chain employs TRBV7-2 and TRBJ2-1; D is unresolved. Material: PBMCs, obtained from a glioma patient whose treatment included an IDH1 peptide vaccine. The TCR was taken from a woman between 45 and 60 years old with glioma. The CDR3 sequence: CASSTTPYEQFF. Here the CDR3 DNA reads TGTGCCAGCAGCACTACCCCCTATGAGCAGTTCTTC.